The 21 T cell receptor beta chains given below trace back to one sample, sequenced in a study of T cell responses to AZD1222 COVID-19 vaccine. The assay was immunoSEQ multiplex PCR, and TCRdb's table has in-frame clones only and misses some. The sample lists 100,000 to 120,000 clones; roughly 90% were seen once. The source was peripheral blood, collected 28 days after the second AZD1222 dose. The receptors derive from an adult who received the AZD1222 COVID-19 vaccine.

This rearrangement joins TRBV5-1 to TRBJ1-1, with D uncertain. V was clipped by 2 bases and J by 6 bases, with 17 bases between them. Germline-derived CDR1 and CDR2 are SGHRS and YFSETQ. This CDR3 is built from 15 residues. The CDR3 DNA reads as TGCGCCAGCAGCTTCTTCCCCGACCGGACGTCTGAAGCTTTCTTT. The encoded protein is CASSFFPDRTSEAFF.

V gene TRBV7-2 combines with J gene TRBJ1-3; no definite D call. V shed 5 bases and J shed 4 bases, with 15 bases lying between them. CDR1 SGHTA and CDR2 FQGNSA come from the germline V gene. This CDR3 spans 15 amino acids. CDR3 sequence: CASSPDMANGNTIYF. The CDR3 DNA is TGTGCCAGCAGCCCTGACATGGCCAACGGAAACACCATATATTTT.

The chain carries TRBV12-5 and TRBJ2-7; D tentatively reads TRBD1 or TRBD2 (5 bases each). V was clipped by 6 bases and J by 0 bases, with 12 bases between them. From germline, CDR1 is LGHNT and CDR2 FRNRAP. The CDR3 spans 14 residues. DNA for the CDR3: TGTGCTAGTGGCGGGGACGTATCCTCCTACGAGCAGTACTTC. This sequence encodes CASGGDVSSYEQYF.

A single count supports this clone. V is TRBV6-5 and J is TRBJ1-1, with a tentative D call TRBD1 (6 bases). Germline CDR1 reads MNHEY; CDR2 reads SVGAGI. The CDR3 spans 13 residues. V was cut by 7 bases and J by 1 base, with 10 bases left in between. The CDR3: CASKMTGNTEAFF. The DNA for the CDR3 is TGTGCCAGCAAGATGACAGGGAACACTGAAGCTTTCTTT.

This chain links TRBV4-2 with TRBJ1-1, with TRBD1 as a possible D gene (5 bases). The CDR3 totals 15 residues. Trimming removed 1 base from V and 2 bases from J, with 11 bases in between. Looked up from germline, CDR1 is LGHNA and CDR2 is YNFKEQ. CDR3 loop: CASSQVRVSNTEAFF. The DNA of the CDR3 is TGTGCCAGCAGCCAAGTCAGGGTCAGCAACACTGAAGCTTTCTTT.

This clone was found once. The gene calls are TRBV19 and TRBJ1-5; D gene uncertain. CDR1 LNHDA and CDR2 SQIVND come from the germline V gene (reference sequence). This CDR3 is built from 14 residues. V shed 0 bases and J shed 5 bases, with 8 bases lying between them. CDR3 sequence: CASSIETAYQPQHF. In DNA, the CDR3 is TGTGCCAGTAGTATAGAGACCGCTTATCAGCCCCAGCATTTT.

This chain links TRBV10-3 with TRBJ2-3; unclear D gene. Germline V gene lookup returns CDR1 ENHRY and CDR2 SYGVKD. The CDR3 is made up of 16 amino acids. The germline V and J ends were trimmed by 4 bases and 0 bases, with 14 bases remaining between them. The CDR3: CAISAKTSGSTDTQYF. The CDR3 coding sequence is TGTGCCATCAGTGCCAAGACCTCCGGGAGCACAGATACGCAGTATTTT.

This rearrangement joins TRBV5-1 to TRBJ1-1, with D hard to call. Trimming shortened V by 0 bases and J by 1 base, and 13 bases separated the two germline ends. This CDR3 has 16 amino acids. Per germline, CDR1 SGHRS and CDR2 YFSETQ. As DNA, the CDR3 is TGCGCCAGCAGCTTGGGGTTGCGGTCCAGGAACACTGAAGCTTTCTTT. This codes for CASSLGLRSRNTEAFF.

This clone was picked up one time. The chain carries TRBV5-5 and TRBJ1-1; TRBD1 might be the D (6 bases). Germline CDR1 and CDR2: SGHKS and YYEKEE (reference sequence). The V end lost 4 bases, the J end lost 7 bases, and 20 bases lay between the germline ends. CDR3 size: 15 residues. CDR3 sequence: CASSPLRGGLGEAFF. CDR3 in DNA: TGTGCCAGCAGCCCCTTGAGGGGGGGCCTTGGTGAAGCTTTCTTT.

The gene calls are TRBV7-9 and TRBJ2-4; D is unclear. Trimming removed 5 bases at V and 5 bases at J, with 10 bases between. This CDR3 has 13 amino acids. Germline V CDR1 and CDR2: SEHNR, FQNEAQ (reference sequence). CDR3 region: CASSAPRQNIQYF. DNA of the CDR3: TGTGCCAGCAGCGCCCCACGGCAAAACATTCAGTACTTC.

The chain uses TRBV10-3 and TRBJ2-7; the D call may be TRBD1 or TRBD2 (5 bases each). This CDR3 region has 15 residues. CDR1 is ENHRY and CDR2 is SYGVKD in the germline V gene. V lost 6 bases to trimming and J lost 7 bases, with 22 bases between them. The CDR3 spells CAISPLDQGSGEQYF. The CDR3 DNA follows: TGTGCCATCAGCCCCCTCGACCAGGGATCGGGGGAGCAGTACTTC.

CDR3 region: CAVSGTANTGELFF. The CDR3 DNA follows: TGTGCCGTATCCGGGACAGCGAACACCGGGGAGCTGTTTTTT. This chain joins TRBV10-3 and TRBJ2-2; 7 bases match TRBD1. J lost 0 bases, V lost 11 bases, and 6 bases had no gene match. The CDR3 spans 14 residues. CDR1 and CDR2 (germline): ENHRY, SYGVKD.

The rearrangement links TRBV6-1 to TRBJ1-1; D not certain. V was trimmed by 2 bases and J by 5 bases, leaving 6 bases between them. CDR3 length: 12 amino acids. The germline V gene has CDR1 MNHNS and CDR2 SASEGT. This CDR3 reads CASSEWVTEAFF. The CDR3 bases are TGTGCCAGCAGTGAATGGGTGACTGAAGCTTTCTTT.

This chain connects TRBV7-9 to TRBJ2-7, with 7 positions matching TRBD1. The CDR3 contains 17 residues. Germline trimming cut 1 base from V and 0 bases from J; bases unmatched to any gene: 9. Germline V lookup: CDR1 SEHNR, CDR2 FQNEAQ (reference sequence). The CDR3, as DNA: TGTGCCAGCAGCTTAGGGGAAGGGGACAGCTTCTCCTACGAGCAGTACTTC. Protein product: CASSLGEGDSFSYEQYF.

In its sample, this clone was seen a few times. The rearrangement joins TRBV2 to TRBJ1-1; D is uncertain. The V end lost 6 bases, the J end lost 5 bases, and 13 bases lay between the germline ends. CDR1 and CDR2 (germline): SNHLY, FYNNEI. This CDR3 spans 13 amino acids. The CDR3 bases are TGTGCCAGCAGGATGGACTCGAGAACTGAAGCTTTCTTT. This translates into CASRMDSRTEAFF.

This clone was seen just once. The chain uses TRBV4-1 and TRBJ1-2; the match to TRBD1 covers 9 bases. Germline trimming cut 0 bases from V and 5 bases from J; bases unmatched to any gene: 4. Germline lookup yields CDR1 MGHRA and CDR2 YSYEKL. CDR3 length: 15 amino acids. CDR3 in DNA: TGCGCCAGCAGCCAAGATAGGACAGGGGTATATGGCTACACCTTC. Translating gives CASSQDRTGVYGYTF.

This chain uses TRBV6-6 with TRBJ1-1; 7 positions match TRBD1. V lost 4 bases, J lost 3 bases, and 5 bases stayed unmatched. CDR1 MNHNY and CDR2 SVGAGI come from the germline V gene (reference sequence). This CDR3 region has 14 residues. The CDR3 loop reads CASSFQGGDTEAFF. The CDR3 nucleotides are TGTGCCAGCAGTTTCCAGGGGGGAGACACTGAAGCTTTCTTT.

The CDR3 loop reads CASSDGGNTEAFF. CDR3 bases: TGTGCCAGCAGCGACGGCGGAAACACTGAAGCTTTCTTT. The rearrangement uses TRBV7-3 and TRBJ1-1; D ambiguous. Looked up from germline, CDR1 is SGHTA and CDR2 is FQGTGA. V was cut by 5 bases and J by 2 bases, with 9 bases left in between. The CDR3 spans 13 residues.

The chain combines TRBV5-5 with TRBJ2-3, with D perhaps TRBD1 (5 bases). In germline, CDR1 is SGHKS, CDR2 YYEKEE (reference sequence). The CDR3 has 16 residues. V lost 0 bases to trimming and J lost 1 base, with 12 bases between them. The CDR3 nucleotides read TGTGCCAGCAGCTTGGGCTGGGGCGGAGGCACAGATACGCAGTATTTT. It yields the protein CASSLGWGGGTDTQYF. The variable domain in full, with the rest retrieved from reference TRBV5-5 and TRBJ2-3, is DAGVTQSPTHLIKTRGQQVTLRCSPISGHKSVSWYQQVLGQGPQFIFQYYEKEERGRGNFPDRFSARQFPNYSSELNVNALLLGDSALYLCASSLGWGGGTDTQYFGPGTRLTVL.

This chain connects TRBV7-2 to TRBJ1-4; D is undetermined. Germline CDR1 reads SGHTA; CDR2 reads FQGNSA. CDR3 length: 13 amino acids. The V and J ends lost 2 bases and 4 bases respectively, with 5 bases between them. DNA of the CDR3: TGTGCCAGCAGCTTAACATATAATGAAAAACTGTTTTTT. Amino acids: CASSLTYNEKLFF. Using reference TRBV7-2 and TRBJ1-4 for the parts outside the CDR3, the full variable domain is GAGVSQSPSNKVTEKGKDVELRCDPISGHTALYWYRQSLGQGLEFLIYFQGNSAPDKSGLPSDRFSAERTGGSVSTLTIQRTQQEDSAVYLCASSLTYNEKLFFGSGTQLSVL.

V is TRBV3-1 (or the pseudogene TRBV3-2) and J is TRBJ2-3; D tentatively reads TRBD1 or TRBD2 (5 bases each). Trimming left V 3 bases short and J 2 bases short, with 27 bases between. Germline V gene lookup returns CDR1 LGHDT and CDR2 YNNKEL (reference sequence). The CDR3 totals 20 residues. CDR3 bases: TGTGCCAGCAGCCAGAGGGAAACTTGGACATCCACGAGGTACACAGATACGCAGTATTTT. This codes for CASSQRETWTSTRYTDTQYF.